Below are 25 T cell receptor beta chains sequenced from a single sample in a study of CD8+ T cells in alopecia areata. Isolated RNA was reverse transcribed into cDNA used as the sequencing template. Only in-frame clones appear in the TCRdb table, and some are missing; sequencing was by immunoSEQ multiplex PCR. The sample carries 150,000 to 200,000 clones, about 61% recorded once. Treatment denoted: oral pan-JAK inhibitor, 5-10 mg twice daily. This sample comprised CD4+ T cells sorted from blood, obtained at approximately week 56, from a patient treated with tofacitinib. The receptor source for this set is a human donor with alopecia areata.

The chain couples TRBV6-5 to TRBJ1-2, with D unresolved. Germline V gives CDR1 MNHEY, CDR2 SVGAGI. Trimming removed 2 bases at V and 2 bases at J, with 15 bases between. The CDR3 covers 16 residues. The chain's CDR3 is CASSYGLRTENYGYTF. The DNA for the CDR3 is TGTGCCAGCAGTTACGGCCTACGTACGGAAAACTATGGCTACACCTTC.

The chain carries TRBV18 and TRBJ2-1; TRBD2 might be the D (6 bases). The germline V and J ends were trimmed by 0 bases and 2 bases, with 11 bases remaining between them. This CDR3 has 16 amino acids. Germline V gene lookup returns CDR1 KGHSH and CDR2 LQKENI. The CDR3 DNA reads TGTGCCAGCTCACCACCGTCCGGGGGAACCTACAATGAGCAGTTCTTC. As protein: CASSPPSGGTYNEQFF.

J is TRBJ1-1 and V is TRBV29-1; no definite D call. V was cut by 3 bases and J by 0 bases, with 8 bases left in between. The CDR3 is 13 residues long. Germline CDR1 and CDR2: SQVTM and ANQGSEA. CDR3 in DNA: TGCAGCGTTGAGAGGCCGCTGAACACTGAAGCTTTCTTT. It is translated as CSVERPLNTEAFF.

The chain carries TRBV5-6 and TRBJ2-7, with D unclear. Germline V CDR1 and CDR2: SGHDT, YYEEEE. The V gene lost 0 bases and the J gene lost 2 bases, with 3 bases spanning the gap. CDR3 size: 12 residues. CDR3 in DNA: TGTGCCAGCAGCTTGGGGGCCTACGAGCAGTACTTC. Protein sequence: CASSLGAYEQYF.

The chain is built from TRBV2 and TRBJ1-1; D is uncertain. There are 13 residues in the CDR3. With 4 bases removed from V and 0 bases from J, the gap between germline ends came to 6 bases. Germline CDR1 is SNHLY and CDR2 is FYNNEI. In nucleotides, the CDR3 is TGTGCCAGCAGTGGGGAAGTGAACACTGAAGCTTTCTTT. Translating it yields CASSGEVNTEAFF.

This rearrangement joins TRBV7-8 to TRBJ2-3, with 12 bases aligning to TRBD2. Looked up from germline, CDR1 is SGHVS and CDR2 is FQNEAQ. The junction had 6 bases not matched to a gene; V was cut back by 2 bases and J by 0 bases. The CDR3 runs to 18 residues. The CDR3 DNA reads TGTGCCAGCAGCTTACTCGGGACTAGCGGGTCTAGCACAGATACGCAGTATTTT. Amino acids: CASSLLGTSGSSTDTQYF.

CDR3 residues: CATSGTSGGTQFF. CDR3 coding DNA: TGTGCCACCTCCGGGACTAGCGGGGGAACGCAGTTCTTC. J is TRBJ2-1 and V is TRBV19; TRBD2 aligns across 14 bases. The germline gives CDR1 LNHDA, CDR2 SQIVND (reference sequence). V dropped 10 bases and J dropped 12; count of bases not matched to a gene: 8. The CDR3 is 13 amino acids. The whole variable domain, filled in from reference TRBV19 and TRBJ2-1, reads DGGITQSPKYLFRKEGQNVTLSCEQNLNHDAMYWYRQDPGQGLRLIYYSQIVNDFQKGDIAEGYSVSREKKESFPLTVTSAQKNPTAFYLCATSGTSGGTQFFGPGTRLTVL.

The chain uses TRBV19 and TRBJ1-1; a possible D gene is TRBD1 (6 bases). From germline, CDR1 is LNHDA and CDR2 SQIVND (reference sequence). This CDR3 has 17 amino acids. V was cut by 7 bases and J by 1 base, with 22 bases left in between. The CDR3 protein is CASIPTGGVVRNTEAFF. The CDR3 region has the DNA TGTGCCAGTATCCCGACAGGAGGGGTAGTGAGGAACACTGAAGCTTTCTTT.

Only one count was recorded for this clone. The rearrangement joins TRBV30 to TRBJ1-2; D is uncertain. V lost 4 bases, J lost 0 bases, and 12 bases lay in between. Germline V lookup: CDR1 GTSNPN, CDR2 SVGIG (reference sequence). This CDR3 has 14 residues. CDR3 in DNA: TGTGCCTGGACTTACAGTCCCTCTAACTATGGCTACACCTTC. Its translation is CAWTYSPSNYGYTF.

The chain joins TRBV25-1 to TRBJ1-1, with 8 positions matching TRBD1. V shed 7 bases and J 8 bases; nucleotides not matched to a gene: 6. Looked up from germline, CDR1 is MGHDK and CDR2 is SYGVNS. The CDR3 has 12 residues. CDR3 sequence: CASTSDRVEAFF. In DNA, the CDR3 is TGTGCCAGCACCTCGGACAGGGTCGAAGCTTTCTTT.

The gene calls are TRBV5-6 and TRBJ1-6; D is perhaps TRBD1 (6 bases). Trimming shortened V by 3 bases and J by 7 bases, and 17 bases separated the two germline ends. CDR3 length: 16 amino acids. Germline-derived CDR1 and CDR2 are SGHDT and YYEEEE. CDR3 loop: CASSSKPGGHNSPLHF. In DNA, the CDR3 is TGTGCCAGCAGCTCGAAACCTGGGGGGCACAATTCACCCCTCCACTTT. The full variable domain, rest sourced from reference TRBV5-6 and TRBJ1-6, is DAGVTQSPTHLIKTRGQQVTLRCSPKSGHDTVSWYQQALGQGPQFIFQYYEEEERQRGNFPDRFSGHQFPNYSSELNVNALLLGDSALYLCASSSKPGGHNSPLHFGNGTRLTVT.

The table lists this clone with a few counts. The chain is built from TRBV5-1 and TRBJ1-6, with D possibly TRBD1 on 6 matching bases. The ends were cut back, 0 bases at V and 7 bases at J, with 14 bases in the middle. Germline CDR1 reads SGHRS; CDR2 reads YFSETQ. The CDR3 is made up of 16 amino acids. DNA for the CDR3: TGCGCCAGCAGCTTGGAGGGGGTCGGGGGGAATTCACCCCTCCACTTT. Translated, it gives CASSLEGVGGNSPLHF.

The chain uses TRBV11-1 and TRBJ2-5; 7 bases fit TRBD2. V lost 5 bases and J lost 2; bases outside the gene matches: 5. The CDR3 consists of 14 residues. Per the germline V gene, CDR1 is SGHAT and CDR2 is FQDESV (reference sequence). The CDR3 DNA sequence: TGTGCCAGCAGCAGGGGACTAACACAAGAGACCCAGTACTTC. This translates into CASSRGLTQETQYF.

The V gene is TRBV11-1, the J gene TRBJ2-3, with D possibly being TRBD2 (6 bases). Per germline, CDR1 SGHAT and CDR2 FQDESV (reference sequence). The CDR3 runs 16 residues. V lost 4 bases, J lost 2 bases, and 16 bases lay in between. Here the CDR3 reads CASSSLNSGATDTQYF. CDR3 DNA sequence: TGTGCCAGCAGCTCGCTCAATAGCGGAGCCACAGATACGCAGTATTTT.

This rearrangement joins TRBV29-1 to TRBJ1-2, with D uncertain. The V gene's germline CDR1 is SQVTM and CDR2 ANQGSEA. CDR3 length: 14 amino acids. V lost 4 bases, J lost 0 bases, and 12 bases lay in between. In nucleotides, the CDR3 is TGCAGCGTTGGCGGAGACGGAGCTAACTATGGCTACACCTTC. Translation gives CSVGGDGANYGYTF.

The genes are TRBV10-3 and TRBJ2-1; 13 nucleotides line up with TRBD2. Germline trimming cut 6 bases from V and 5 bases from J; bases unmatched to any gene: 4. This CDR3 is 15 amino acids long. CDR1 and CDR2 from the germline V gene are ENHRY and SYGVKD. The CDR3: CAIRTSGGRNNEQFF. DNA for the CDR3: TGTGCCATCAGGACTAGCGGGGGGAGAAACAATGAGCAGTTCTTC.

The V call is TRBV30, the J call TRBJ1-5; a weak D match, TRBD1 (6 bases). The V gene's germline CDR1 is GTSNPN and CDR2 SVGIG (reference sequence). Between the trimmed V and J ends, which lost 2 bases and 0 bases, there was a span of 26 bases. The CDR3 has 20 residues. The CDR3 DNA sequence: TGTGCCTGGAGTAGGACAGCAGAAGGGGTGGGGATCTATAGCAATCAGCCCCAGCATTTT. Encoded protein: CAWSRTAEGVGIYSNQPQHF.

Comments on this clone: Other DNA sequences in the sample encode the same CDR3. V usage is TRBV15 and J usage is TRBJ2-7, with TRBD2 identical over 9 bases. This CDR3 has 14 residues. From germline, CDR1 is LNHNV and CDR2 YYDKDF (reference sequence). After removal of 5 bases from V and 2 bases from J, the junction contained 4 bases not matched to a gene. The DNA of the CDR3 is TGTGCCACCAGCCGTTCTAGCGGGGCCTACGAGCAGTACTTC. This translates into CATSRSSGAYEQYF.

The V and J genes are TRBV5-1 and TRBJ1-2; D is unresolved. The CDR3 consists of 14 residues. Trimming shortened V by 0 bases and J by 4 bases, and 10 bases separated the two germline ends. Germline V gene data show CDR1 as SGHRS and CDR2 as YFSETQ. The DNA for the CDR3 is TGCGCCAGCAGCTTGGGCAGGACGGTCTATGGCTACACCTTC. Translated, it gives CASSLGRTVYGYTF.

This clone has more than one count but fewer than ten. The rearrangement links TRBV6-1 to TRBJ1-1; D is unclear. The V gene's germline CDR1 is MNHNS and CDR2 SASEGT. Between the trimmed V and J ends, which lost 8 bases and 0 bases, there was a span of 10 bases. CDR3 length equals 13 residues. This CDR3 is CASQSQMNTEAFF. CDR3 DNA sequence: TGTGCCAGCCAATCGCAGATGAACACTGAAGCTTTCTTT.

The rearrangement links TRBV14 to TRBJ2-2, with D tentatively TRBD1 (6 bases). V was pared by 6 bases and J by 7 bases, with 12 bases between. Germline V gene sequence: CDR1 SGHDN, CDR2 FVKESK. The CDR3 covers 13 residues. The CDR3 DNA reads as TGTGCCAGCAGTTATACAGGGCTCGGGGAGCTGTTTTTT. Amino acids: CASSYTGLGELFF.

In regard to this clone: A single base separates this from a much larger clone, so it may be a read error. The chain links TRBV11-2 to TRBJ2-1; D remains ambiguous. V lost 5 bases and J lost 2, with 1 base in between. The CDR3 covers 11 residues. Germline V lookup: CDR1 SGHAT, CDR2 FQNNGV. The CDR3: CASSTYNEQFF. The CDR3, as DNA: TGTGCCAGCAGCACCTACAATGAGCAGTTCTTC.

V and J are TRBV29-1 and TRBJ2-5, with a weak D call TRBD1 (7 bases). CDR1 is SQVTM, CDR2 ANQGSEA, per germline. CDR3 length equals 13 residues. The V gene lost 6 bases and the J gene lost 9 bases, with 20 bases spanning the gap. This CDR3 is CSVGTGDSGAQYF. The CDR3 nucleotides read TGCAGCGTCGGAACAGGGGACTCTGGAGCCCAGTACTTC.

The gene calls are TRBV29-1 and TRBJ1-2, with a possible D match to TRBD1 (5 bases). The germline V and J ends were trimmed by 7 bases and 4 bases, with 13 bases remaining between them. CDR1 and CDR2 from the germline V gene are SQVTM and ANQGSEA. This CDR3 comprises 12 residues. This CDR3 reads CSAQAGTYGYTF. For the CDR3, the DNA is TGCAGCGCCCAAGCAGGGACCTATGGCTACACCTTC.

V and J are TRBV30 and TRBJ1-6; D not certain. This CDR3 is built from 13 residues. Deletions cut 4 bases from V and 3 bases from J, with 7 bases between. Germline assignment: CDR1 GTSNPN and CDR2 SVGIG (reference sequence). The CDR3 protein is CAWTGDYNSPLHF. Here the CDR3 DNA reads TGTGCCTGGACAGGAGACTATAATTCACCCCTCCACTTT.